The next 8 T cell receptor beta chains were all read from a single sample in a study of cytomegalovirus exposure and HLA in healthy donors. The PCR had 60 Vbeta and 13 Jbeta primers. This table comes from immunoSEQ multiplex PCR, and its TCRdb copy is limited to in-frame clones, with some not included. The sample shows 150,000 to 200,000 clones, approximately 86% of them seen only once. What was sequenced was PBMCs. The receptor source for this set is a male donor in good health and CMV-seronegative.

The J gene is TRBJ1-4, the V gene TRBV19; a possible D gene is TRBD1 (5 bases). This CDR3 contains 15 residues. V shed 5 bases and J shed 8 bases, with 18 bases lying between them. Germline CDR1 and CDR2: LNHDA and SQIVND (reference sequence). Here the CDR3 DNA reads TGTGCCAGTAGTGTTCGACAGAGCAGCCCGGAAAAACTGTTTTTT. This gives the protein CASSVRQSSPEKLFF.

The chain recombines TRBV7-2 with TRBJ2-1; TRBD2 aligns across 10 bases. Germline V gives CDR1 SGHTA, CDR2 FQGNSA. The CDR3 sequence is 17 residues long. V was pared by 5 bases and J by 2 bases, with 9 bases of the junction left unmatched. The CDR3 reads CASSPRPGLATYNEQFF. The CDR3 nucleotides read TGTGCCAGCAGCCCCAGACCGGGACTAGCGACCTACAATGAGCAGTTCTTC.

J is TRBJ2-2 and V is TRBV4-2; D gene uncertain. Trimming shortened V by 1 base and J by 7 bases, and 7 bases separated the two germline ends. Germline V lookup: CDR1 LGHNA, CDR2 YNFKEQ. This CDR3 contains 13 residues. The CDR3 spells CASSQVLIGELFF. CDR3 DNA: TGTGCCAGCAGCCAAGTCTTAATCGGGGAGCTGTTTTTT.

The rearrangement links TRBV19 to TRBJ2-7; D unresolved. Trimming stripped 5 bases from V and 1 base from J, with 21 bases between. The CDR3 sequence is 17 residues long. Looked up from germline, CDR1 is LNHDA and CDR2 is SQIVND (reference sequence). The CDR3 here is CASSPPETRSNSYEQYF. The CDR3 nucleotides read TGTGCCAGTAGTCCCCCCGAGACCAGGTCAAATTCCTACGAGCAGTACTTC. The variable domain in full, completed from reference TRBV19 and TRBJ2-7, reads DGGITQSPKYLFRKEGQNVTLSCEQNLNHDAMYWYRQDPGQGLRLIYYSQIVNDFQKGDIAEGYSVSREKKESFPLTVTSAQKNPTAFYLCASSPPETRSNSYEQYFGPGTRLTVT.

The CDR3 region has the DNA TGCGCCAGCAGCCAAGCGACAGGTCGGCGCGAGCAGTACTTC. The encoded protein is CASSQATGRREQYF. This rearrangement joins TRBV4-1 to TRBJ2-7; TRBD1 is a possible D gene (6 bases). CDR1 is MGHRA, CDR2 YSYEKL, per germline. V was clipped by 1 base and J by 6 bases, with 13 bases between them. This CDR3 is built from 14 residues.

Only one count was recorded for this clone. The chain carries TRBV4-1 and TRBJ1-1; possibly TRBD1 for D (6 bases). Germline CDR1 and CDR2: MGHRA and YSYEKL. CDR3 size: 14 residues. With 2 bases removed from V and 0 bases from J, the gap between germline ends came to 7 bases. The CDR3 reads CASSQRQVNTEAFF. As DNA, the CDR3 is TGCGCCAGCAGCCAACGACAGGTGAACACTGAAGCTTTCTTT.

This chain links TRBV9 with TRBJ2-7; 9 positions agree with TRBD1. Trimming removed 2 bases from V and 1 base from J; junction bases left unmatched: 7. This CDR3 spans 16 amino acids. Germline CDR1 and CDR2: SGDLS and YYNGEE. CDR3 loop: CASSVGAGTGSYEQYF. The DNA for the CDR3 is TGTGCCAGCAGCGTGGGGGCCGGGACAGGGTCCTACGAGCAGTACTTC.

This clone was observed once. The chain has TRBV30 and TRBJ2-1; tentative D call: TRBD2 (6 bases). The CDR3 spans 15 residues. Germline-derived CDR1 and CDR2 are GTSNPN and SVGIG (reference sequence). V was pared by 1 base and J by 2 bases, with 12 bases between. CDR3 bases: TGTGCCTGGAGTGGGTCTAGCGCAACCTACAATGAGCAGTTCTTC. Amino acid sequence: CAWSGSSATYNEQFF.